This T cell receptor beta chain was identified during a study of CD8+CD57+ T cells in acquired aplastic anemia. Germline V gene lookup returns CDR1 MNHNS and CDR2 SASEGT. Trimming took 5 bases from V and 5 from J; bases not matched to a gene: 5. The CDR3 totals 13 residues. Profiling that covered TCR beta VDJ and CDR3 relied on genomic DNA as its template. Each CDR3 protein gets one entry after TCRdb re-called the reads with MiXCR. The table shows about 100,000 distinct CDR3 sequences, with approximately 48% occurring only once. This clonotype was detected ten times or more. The J gene is TRBJ1-1, the V gene TRBV6-1; TRBD1 agrees at 7 bases. This receptor was obtained from a human donor in good health, serving as a control. The specimen was sorted CD4+, CD8+, or CD8+CD57+ T cells (not recorded which) from PBMCs. CDR3 sequence: CASSQGEGTEAFF. As DNA, the CDR3 is TGTGCCAGCAGTCAGGGGGAAGGTACTGAAGCTTTCTTT.